This entry lists 19 T cell receptor beta chains sequenced from one sample in a study of CD8 T cells in ankylosing spondylitis (dated by TCRdb to between 2016 and 2019). Here is what the overall study found, with its caveats: A TCR beta motif of fewer than 10 highly homologous amino acid variants appeared characteristic of blood from ankylosing spondylitis patients.

Receptor libraries were prepared by 5' RACE. The instrument was an Illumina HiSeq 2500. In TCRdb, the public reads were trimmed at Q25 with fastp and aligned with MiXCR, with productive beta chains retained. For every CDR3 protein sequence, its rows merge into one entry that carries the most common genes and DNA. The sample table contains about 540,000 distinct CDR3 sequences; only one count was recorded for about 13% of them. The biggest ten clones account for around 7% of the sample. No antigens are known for them. The sequenced sample was blood, either unsorted or a sorted T cell fraction (not recorded which). The receptors come from a male donor with ankylosing spondylitis.

This clonotype was seen a few times. The J gene is TRBJ2-3, the V gene TRBV20-1; D is tentatively TRBD1 or TRBD2 (5 bases each). Germline values: CDR1 DFQATT, CDR2 SNEGSKA (reference sequence). This CDR3 has 16 residues. The V and J ends lost 5 bases and 2 bases respectively, with 20 bases between them. CDR3 sequence: CSAGGPESYATDTQYF. CDR3 nucleotide sequence: TGCAGTGCTGGGGGACCGGAGTCCTACGCCACAGATACGCAGTATTTT.

This chain uses TRBV5-4 with TRBJ2-3; 10 bases are shared with TRBD1. Per germline, CDR1 SGHNT and CDR2 YYREEE (reference sequence). The CDR3 length is 15 residues. The V segment lost 0 bases and the J segment 13 bases; nucleotides outside the gene matches: 11. This CDR3 reads CASSLARGGDRGKYF. Written as DNA, the CDR3 is TGTGCCAGCAGCTTGGCAAGGGGGGGGGACAGGGGAAAGTATTTT.

This clonotype occurred a few times. This chain uses TRBV18 with TRBJ2-7; tentatively, D is TRBD2 (6 bases). The V gene lost 3 bases and the J gene lost 1 base, with 13 bases spanning the gap. This CDR3 region has 15 residues. In germline, CDR1 is KGHSH, CDR2 LQKENI. The CDR3 DNA reads as TGTGCCAGCTCACCTACCGGGACTGTTTCCTACGAGCAGTACTTC. This translates into CASSPTGTVSYEQYF.

The rearrangement uses TRBV3-1 and TRBJ2-1; maybe TRBD2 (5 bases). The V gene lost 1 base and the J gene lost 0 bases, with 16 bases spanning the gap. Germline V gives CDR1 LGHDT, CDR2 YNNKEL (reference sequence). This CDR3 region has 18 residues. The CDR3 DNA follows: TGTGCCAGCAGCCAAGCTCCCGGGGTCCGAAGCTCCTACAATGAGCAGTTCTTC. The encoded protein is CASSQAPGVRSSYNEQFF.

This clonotype was recorded a few times. The chain recombines TRBV15 with TRBJ2-3, with a tentative D call TRBD1 (6 bases). CDR1 is LNHNV, CDR2 YYDKDF, per germline (reference sequence). The CDR3 covers 15 residues. The V end lost 4 bases, the J end lost 0 bases, and 11 bases lay between the germline ends. The CDR3 reads CATSTRTASTDTQYF. The CDR3 DNA is TGTGCCACCAGCACCCGGACAGCTAGCACAGATACGCAGTATTTT.

The chain links TRBV7-8 to TRBJ2-3; D may match TRBD1 or TRBD2 (5 bases each). CDR3 length: 14 amino acids. The ends were cut back, 5 bases at V and 0 bases at J, with 9 bases in the middle. The germline V gene has CDR1 SGHVS and CDR2 FQNEAQ. For the CDR3, the DNA is TGTGCCAGCAGCGAGGGACCCAGCACAGATACGCAGTATTTT. Protein sequence: CASSEGPSTDTQYF.

The J gene is TRBJ1-1, the V gene TRBV24-1; D perhaps matches TRBD1 (5 bases). This CDR3 has 14 residues. Trimming took off 3 bases at V and 3 bases at J, with 10 bases between the two ends. Germline V gene lookup returns CDR1 KGHDR and CDR2 SFDVKD. CDR3 nucleotides: TGTGCCACCAGTGATGGGGGGACTTACACTGAAGCTTTCTTT. It codes for CATSDGGTYTEAFF.

The chain links TRBV11-3 to TRBJ2-3, with D possibly matching TRBD2 (5 bases). V lost 1 base and J 6 bases, leaving 11 bases between the germline ends. The CDR3 sequence is 14 residues long. Germline V CDR1 and CDR2: SGHNT, YENEEA. The CDR3 spells CASSLAEGGDTQYF. The DNA for the CDR3 is TGTGCCAGCAGCTTAGCGGAAGGAGGCGATACGCAGTATTTT.

This clonotype was found a few times. This chain uses TRBV20-1 with TRBJ2-1; 8 bases map to TRBD1. CDR3 size: 12 residues. CDR1 DFQATT and CDR2 SNEGSKA come from the germline V gene (reference sequence). The V gene end was trimmed by 5 bases and the J gene end by 7 bases; junction bases not matched to a gene: 4. The CDR3 sequence is CSAGQGNNEQFF. In DNA, the CDR3 is TGCAGTGCTGGACAGGGAAATAATGAGCAGTTCTTC.

The genes are TRBV18 and TRBJ1-1; D is undetermined. CDR1 KGHSH and CDR2 LQKENI come from the germline V gene. The CDR3 length is 13 residues. Trimming pared 7 bases from V and 4 bases from J, leaving 13 bases between. The CDR3 loop reads CASLQSWATEAFF. CDR3 DNA: TGTGCCAGCTTACAAAGTTGGGCCACTGAAGCTTTCTTT. The full variable domain, its missing parts supplied by reference TRBV18 and TRBJ1-1, is NAGVMQNPRHLVRRRGQEARLRCSPMKGHSHVYWYRQLPEEGLKFMVYLQKENIIDESGMPKERFSAEFPKEGPSILRIQQVVRGDSAAYFCASLQSWATEAFFGQGTRLTVV.

This clonotype was counted at least ten times. This sequence joins TRBV9 and TRBJ1-2; the D gene is possibly TRBD1 (5 bases). Germline CDR1 and CDR2: SGDLS and YYNGEE. The V gene lost 3 bases and the J gene lost 4 bases, with 19 bases spanning the gap. This CDR3 is 16 amino acids long. The DNA for the CDR3 is TGTGCCAGCAGCGCTTCCGGGACCCGGAGGGGCTATGGCTACACCTTC. Translating gives CASSASGTRRGYGYTF.

Only a few counts were recorded for this clonotype. This sequence joins TRBV18 and TRBJ2-1, with a weak D call TRBD2 (6 bases). Germline CDR1 is KGHSH and CDR2 is LQKENI. V shed 0 bases and J shed 7 bases, with 13 bases lying between them. This CDR3 spans 15 amino acids. In DNA, the CDR3 is TGTGCCAGCTCACCACCGACGGGAGAGGGGAATGAGCAGTTCTTC. Its translation: CASSPPTGEGNEQFF. Using reference TRBV18 and TRBJ2-1 for the parts outside the CDR3, the full variable domain is NAGVMQNPRHLVRRRGQEARLRCSPMKGHSHVYWYRQLPEEGLKFMVYLQKENIIDESGMPKERFSAEFPKEGPSILRIQQVVRGDSAAYFCASSPPTGEGNEQFFGPGTRLTVL.

This chain connects TRBV20-1 to TRBJ2-7; a weak D match, TRBD2 (7 bases). CDR1 is DFQATT, CDR2 SNEGSKA, per germline (reference sequence). The CDR3 is 15 residues long. V lost 2 bases, J lost 4 bases, and 18 bases lay in between. In DNA, the CDR3 is TGCAGTGCTAGACGCGGGGGCCCGGTGAAGTACGAGCAGTACTTC. Residues: CSARRGGPVKYEQYF.

This clonotype was recorded many times. CDR3: CSALTGPEQYV. CDR3 DNA: TGCAGTGCTTTGACAGGGCCCGAGCAGTACGTC. This chain joins TRBV20-1 and TRBJ2-7; TRBD1 agrees at 7 bases. Germline V gene data show CDR1 as DFQATT and CDR2 as SNEGSKA (reference sequence). This CDR3 is 11 amino acids long. J lost 6 bases, V lost 5 bases, and 4 bases had no gene match.

This clonotype was seen only a few times. V and J are TRBV5-1 and TRBJ2-7, with 12 nucleotides matching TRBD2. Germline V gives CDR1 SGHRS, CDR2 YFSETQ. Trimming removed 5 bases from V and 4 bases from J; junction bases left unmatched: 7. This CDR3 is built from 15 residues. This chain's CDR3 is CASRSSGTSGYEQYV. CDR3 bases: TGCGCCAGCAGGTCTTCCGGGACTAGCGGGTACGAGCAGTACGTC.

This chain uses TRBV10-3 with TRBJ1-5, with D possibly being TRBD1 (6 bases). The CDR3 is 16 residues long. CDR1 and CDR2 from the germline V gene are ENHRY and SYGVKD. V dropped 4 bases and J dropped 2 bases, with 15 bases sitting between them. CDR3 in amino acids: CAISAAEGGGNQPQHF. The CDR3 nucleotides read TGTGCCATCAGTGCGGCAGAGGGGGGAGGCAATCAGCCCCAGCATTTT.

The rearrangement joins TRBV20-1 to TRBJ2-5; perhaps TRBD2 as D (6 bases). The CDR3 has 12 amino acids. Trimming took off 3 bases at V and 2 bases at J, with 7 bases between the two ends. The germline V gene has CDR1 DFQATT and CDR2 SNEGSKA (reference sequence). The CDR3 sequence is CSASGSQETQYF. CDR3 coding DNA: TGCAGTGCTAGCGGGAGTCAAGAGACCCAGTACTTC.

This clonotype was counted a few times. V and J are TRBV3-1 and TRBJ1-2; D gene ambiguous. Germline CDR1 LGHDT, CDR2 YNNKEL (reference sequence). The CDR3 totals 17 residues. The V end was cut by 0 bases, the J end by 0 bases, with 14 bases between. CDR3 in amino acids: CASSQELGKGANYGYTF. In nucleotides, the CDR3 is TGTGCCAGCAGCCAAGAATTAGGAAAAGGCGCTAACTATGGCTACACCTTC.

This clonotype has a handful of counts. The chain combines TRBV6-1 with TRBJ2-4; 7 nucleotides align to TRBD2. The germline CDR1 and CDR2 sequences are MNHNS and SASEGT. V lost 8 bases and J lost 12; bases outside the gene matches: 19. This CDR3 comprises 15 residues. CDR3 sequence: CASRRVLAGPPHQYF. The CDR3 DNA reads as TGTGCCAGCCGGAGGGTCTTAGCGGGCCCCCCTCATCAGTACTTC.